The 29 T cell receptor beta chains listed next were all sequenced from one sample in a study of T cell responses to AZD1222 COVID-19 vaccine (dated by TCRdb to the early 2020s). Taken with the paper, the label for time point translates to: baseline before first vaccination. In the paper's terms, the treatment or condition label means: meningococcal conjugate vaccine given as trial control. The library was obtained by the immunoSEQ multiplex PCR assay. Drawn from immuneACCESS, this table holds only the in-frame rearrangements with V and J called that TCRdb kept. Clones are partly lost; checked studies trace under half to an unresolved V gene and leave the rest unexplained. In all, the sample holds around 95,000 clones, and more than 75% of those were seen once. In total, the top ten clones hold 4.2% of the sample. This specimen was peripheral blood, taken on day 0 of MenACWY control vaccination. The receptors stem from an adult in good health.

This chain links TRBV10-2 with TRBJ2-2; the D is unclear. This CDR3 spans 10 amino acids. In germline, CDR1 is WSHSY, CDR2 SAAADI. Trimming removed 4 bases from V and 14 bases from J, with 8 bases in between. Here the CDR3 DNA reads TGCGCCAGCAGTGGCGGTTTTCTGTTTTTT. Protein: CASSGGFLFF.

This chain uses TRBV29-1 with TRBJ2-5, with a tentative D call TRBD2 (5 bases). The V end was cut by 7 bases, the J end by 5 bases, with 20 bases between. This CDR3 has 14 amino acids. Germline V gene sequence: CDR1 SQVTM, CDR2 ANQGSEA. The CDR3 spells CSAGSGSSGETQYF. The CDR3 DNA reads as TGCAGCGCCGGGTCGGGATCCTCGGGGGAGACCCAGTACTTC.

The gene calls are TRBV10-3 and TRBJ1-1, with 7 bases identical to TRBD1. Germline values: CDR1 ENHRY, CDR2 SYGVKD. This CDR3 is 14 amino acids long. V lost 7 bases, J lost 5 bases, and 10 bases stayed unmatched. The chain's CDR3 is CAITRQGGGTEAFF. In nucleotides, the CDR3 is TGTGCCATCACCAGACAGGGAGGGGGAACTGAAGCTTTCTTT.

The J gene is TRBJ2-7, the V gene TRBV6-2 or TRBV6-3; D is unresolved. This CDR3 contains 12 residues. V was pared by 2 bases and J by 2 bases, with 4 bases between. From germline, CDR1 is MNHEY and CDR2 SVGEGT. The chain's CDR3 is CASSYPAYEQYF. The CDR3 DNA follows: TGTGCCAGCAGTTACCCCGCCTACGAGCAGTACTTC.

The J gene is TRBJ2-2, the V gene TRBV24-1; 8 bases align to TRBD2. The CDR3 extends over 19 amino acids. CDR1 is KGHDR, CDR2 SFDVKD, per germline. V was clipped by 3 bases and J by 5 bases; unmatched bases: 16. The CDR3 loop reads CATSDPDHSGSPRTGELFF. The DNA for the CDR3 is TGTGCCACCAGTGATCCAGATCACAGCGGGAGTCCACGAACCGGGGAGCTGTTTTTT.

In nucleotides, the CDR3 is TGTGCCAGCAGTCTCCTCGGGCGGAGGGCGCAGTATTTT. This codes for CASSLLGRRAQYF. The V call is TRBV7-9, the J call TRBJ2-3; possible D gene TRBD2, 6 bases. This CDR3 is built from 13 residues. The V end lost 6 bases, the J end lost 10 bases, and 17 bases lay between the germline ends. Germline V CDR1 and CDR2: SEHNR, FQNEAQ (reference sequence).

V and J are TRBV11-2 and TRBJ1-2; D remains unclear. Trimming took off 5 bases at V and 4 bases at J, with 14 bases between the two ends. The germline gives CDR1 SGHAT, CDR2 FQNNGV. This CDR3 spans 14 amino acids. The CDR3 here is CASSLIKDFYGYTF. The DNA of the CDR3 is TGTGCCAGCAGCCTTATTAAAGACTTCTATGGCTACACCTTC. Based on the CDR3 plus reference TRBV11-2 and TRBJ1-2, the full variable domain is EAGVAQSPRYKIIEKRQSVAFWCNPISGHATLYWYQQILGQGPKLLIQFQNNGVVDDSQLPKDRFSAERLKGVDSTLKIQPAKLEDSAVYLCASSLIKDFYGYTFGSGTRLTVV.

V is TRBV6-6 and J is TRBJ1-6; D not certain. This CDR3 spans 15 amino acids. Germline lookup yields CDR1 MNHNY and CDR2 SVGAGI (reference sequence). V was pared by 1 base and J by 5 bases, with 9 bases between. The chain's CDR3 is CASSYFPGDNSPLHF. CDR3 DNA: TGTGCCAGCAGTTACTTTCCAGGTGATAATTCACCCCTCCACTTT.

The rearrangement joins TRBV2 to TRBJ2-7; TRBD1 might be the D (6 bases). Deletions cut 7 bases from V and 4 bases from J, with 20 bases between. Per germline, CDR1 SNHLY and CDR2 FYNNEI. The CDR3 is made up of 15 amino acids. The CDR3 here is CASKSGAQLNYEQYF. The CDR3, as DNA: TGTGCCAGCAAATCAGGGGCCCAACTAAATTACGAGCAGTACTTC.

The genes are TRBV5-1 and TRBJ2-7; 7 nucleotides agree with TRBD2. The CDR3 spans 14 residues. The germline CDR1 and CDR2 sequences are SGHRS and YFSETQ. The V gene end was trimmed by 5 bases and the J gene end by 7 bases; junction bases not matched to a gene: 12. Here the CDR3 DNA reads TGCGCCAGCAGTCGGGGCTCACCGGGGGGAGAGCAGTACTTC. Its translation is CASSRGSPGGEQYF. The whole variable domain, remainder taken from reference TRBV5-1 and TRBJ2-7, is KAGVTQTPRYLIKTRGQQVTLSCSPISGHRSVSWYQQTPGQGLQFLFEYFSETQRNKGNFPGRFSGRQFSNSRSEMNVSTLELGDSALYLCASSRGSPGGEQYFGPGTRLTVT.

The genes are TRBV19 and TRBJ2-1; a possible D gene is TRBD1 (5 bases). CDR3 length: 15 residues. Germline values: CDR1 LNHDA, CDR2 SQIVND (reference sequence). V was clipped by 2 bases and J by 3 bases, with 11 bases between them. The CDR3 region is CASSIWQGHYNEQFF. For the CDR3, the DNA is TGTGCCAGTAGTATATGGCAGGGTCACTACAATGAGCAGTTCTTC.

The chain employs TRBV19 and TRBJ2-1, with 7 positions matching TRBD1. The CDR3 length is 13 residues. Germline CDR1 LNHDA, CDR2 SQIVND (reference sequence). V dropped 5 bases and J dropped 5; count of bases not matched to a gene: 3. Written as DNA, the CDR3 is TGTGCCAGTAGTCCGACAGGGAACAATGAGCAGTTCTTC. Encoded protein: CASSPTGNNEQFF.

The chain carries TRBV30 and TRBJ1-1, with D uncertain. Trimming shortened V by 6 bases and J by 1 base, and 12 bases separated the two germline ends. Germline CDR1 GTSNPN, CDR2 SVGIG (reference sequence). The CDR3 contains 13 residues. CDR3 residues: CACRRWGNTEAFF. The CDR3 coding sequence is TGTGCCTGCCGAAGGTGGGGGAACACTGAAGCTTTCTTT.

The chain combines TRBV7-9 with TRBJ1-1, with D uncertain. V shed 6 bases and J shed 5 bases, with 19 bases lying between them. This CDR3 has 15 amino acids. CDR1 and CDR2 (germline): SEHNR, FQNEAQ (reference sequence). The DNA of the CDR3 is TGTGCCAGCAGGCCCGCAGTTAACCGTGGAACTGAAGCTTTCTTT. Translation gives CASRPAVNRGTEAFF. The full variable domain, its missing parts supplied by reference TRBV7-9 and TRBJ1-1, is DTGVSQNPRHKITKRGQNVTFRCDPISEHNRLYWYRQTLGQGPEFLTYFQNEAQLEKSRLLSDRFSAERPKGSFSTLEIQRTEQGDSAMYLCASRPAVNRGTEAFFGQGTRLTVV.

The CDR3 DNA reads TGTGCCAGCAGCTTGGTTGCAGGGGAAGAGACCCAGTACTTC. Protein: CASSLVAGEETQYF. The chain combines TRBV5-5 with TRBJ2-5; D might be TRBD1 (6 bases). The CDR3 totals 14 residues. Germline V gives CDR1 SGHKS, CDR2 YYEKEE (reference sequence). The V end was cut by 0 bases, the J end by 3 bases, with 9 bases between.

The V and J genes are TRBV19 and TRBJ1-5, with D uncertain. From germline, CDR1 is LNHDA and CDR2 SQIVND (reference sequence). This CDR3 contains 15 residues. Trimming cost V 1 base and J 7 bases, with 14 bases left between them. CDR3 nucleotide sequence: TGTGCCAGTAGTATAGGGATAGGGTTCGAGCAGCCCCAGCATTTT. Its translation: CASSIGIGFEQPQHF.

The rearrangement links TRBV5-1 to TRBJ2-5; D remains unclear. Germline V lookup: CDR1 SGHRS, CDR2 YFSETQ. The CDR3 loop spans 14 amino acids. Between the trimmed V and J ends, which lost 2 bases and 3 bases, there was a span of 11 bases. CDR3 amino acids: CASSLEVGKETQYF. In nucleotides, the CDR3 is TGCGCCAGCAGCTTAGAGGTCGGTAAAGAGACCCAGTACTTC.

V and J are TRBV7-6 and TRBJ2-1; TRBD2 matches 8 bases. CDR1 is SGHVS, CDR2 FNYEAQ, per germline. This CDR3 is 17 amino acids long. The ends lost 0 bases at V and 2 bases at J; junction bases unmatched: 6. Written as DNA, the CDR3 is TGTGCCAGCAGCTTAGCGTTCGGGAGGGCCCCCTACAATGAGCAGTTCTTC. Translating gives CASSLAFGRAPYNEQFF.

The CDR3 sequence: CASSYRGRFYEQYF. The CDR3 nucleotides are TGTGCCAGCAGTTACAGGGGGCGGTTCTACGAGCAGTACTTC. This chain connects TRBV6-5 to TRBJ2-7, with 7 bases identical to TRBD1. The CDR3 loop spans 14 amino acids. The junction had 4 bases not matched to a gene; V was cut back by 2 bases and J by 3 bases. Germline assignment: CDR1 MNHEY and CDR2 SVGAGI.

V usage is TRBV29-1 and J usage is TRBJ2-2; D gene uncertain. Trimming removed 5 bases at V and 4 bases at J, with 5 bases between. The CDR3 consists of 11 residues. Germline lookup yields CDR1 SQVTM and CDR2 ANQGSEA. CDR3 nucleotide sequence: TGCAGCGTTTACGGCACCGGGGAGCTGTTTTTT. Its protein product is CSVYGTGELFF.

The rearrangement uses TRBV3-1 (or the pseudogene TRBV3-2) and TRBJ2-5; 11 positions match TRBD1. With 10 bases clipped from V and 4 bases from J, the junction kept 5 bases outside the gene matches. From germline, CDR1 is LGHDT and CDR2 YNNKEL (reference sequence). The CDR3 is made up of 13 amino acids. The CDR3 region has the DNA TGTGCCACGGGACAGGGGGAGGCAGAGACCCAGTACTTC. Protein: CATGQGEAETQYF.

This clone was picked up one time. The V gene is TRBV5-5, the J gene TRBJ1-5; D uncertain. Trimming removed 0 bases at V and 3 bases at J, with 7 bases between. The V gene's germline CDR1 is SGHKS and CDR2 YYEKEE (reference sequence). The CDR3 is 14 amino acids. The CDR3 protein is CASSLGRINQPQHF. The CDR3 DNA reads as TGTGCCAGCAGCTTGGGAAGGATCAATCAGCCCCAGCATTTT. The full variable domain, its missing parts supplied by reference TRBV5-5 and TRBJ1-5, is DAGVTQSPTHLIKTRGQQVTLRCSPISGHKSVSWYQQVLGQGPQFIFQYYEKEERGRGNFPDRFSARQFPNYSSELNVNALLLGDSALYLCASSLGRINQPQHFGDGTRLSIL.

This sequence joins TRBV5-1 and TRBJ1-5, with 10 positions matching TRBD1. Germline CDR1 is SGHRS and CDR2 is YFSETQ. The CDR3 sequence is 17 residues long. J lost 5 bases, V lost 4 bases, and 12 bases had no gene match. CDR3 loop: CASSQQPGTGVDQPQHF. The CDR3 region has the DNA TGCGCCAGCAGCCAACAGCCCGGGACAGGGGTCGATCAGCCCCAGCATTTT.

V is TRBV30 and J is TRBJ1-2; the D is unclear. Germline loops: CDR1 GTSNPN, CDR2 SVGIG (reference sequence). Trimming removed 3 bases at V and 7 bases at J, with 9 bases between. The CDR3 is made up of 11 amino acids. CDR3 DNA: TGTGCCTGGAGCCTGGCCTTTGGCTACACCTTC. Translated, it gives CAWSLAFGYTF.

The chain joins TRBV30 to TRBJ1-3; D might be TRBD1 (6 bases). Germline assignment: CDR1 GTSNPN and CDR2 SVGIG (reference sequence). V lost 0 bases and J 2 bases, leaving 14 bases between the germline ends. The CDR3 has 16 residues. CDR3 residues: CAWSVRQGRAGNTIYF. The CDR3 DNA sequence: TGTGCCTGGAGTGTACGGCAGGGGAGGGCTGGAAACACCATATATTTT.

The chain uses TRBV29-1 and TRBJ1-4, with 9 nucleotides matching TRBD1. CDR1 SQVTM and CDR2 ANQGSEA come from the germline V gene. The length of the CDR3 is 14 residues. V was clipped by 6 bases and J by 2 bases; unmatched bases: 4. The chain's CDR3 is CSVATGGTNEKLFF. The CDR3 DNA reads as TGCAGCGTCGCCACAGGGGGCACTAATGAAAAACTGTTTTTT.

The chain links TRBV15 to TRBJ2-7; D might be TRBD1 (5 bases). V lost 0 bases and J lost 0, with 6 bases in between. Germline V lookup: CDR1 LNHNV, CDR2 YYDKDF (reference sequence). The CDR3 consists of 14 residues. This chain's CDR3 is CATSRDRASYEQYF. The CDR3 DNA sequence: TGTGCCACCAGCAGAGACAGGGCCTCCTACGAGCAGTACTTC.

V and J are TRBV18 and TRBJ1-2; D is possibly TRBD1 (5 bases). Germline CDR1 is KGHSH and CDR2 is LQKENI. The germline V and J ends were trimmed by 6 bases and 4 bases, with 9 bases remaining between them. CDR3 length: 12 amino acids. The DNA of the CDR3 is TGTGCCAGCTCCCAGAGGGGCTATGGCTACACCTTC. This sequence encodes CASSQRGYGYTF.

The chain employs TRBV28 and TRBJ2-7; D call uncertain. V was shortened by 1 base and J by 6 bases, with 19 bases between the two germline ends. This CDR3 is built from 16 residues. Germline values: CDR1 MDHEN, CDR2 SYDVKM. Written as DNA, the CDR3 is TGTGCCAGCAGTTTATTTGGGAACGGCAATCCGGCCGAGCAGTACTTC. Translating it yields CASSLFGNGNPAEQYF.